The clone carrying this TCR beta chain was seen a single time. This record belongs to a study of control samples from healthy donors and cancer patients. The data were produced by immunoSEQ multiplex PCR, yet TCRdb's version contains in-frame clones alone and is incomplete. The sample shows some 94,000 clones, roughly nine tenths of them seen only once. Material: PBMCs. This TCR was sampled from a woman aged 45-60 years with colorectal cancer.

CDR3 bases: TGCGCCAGCAGCCAAGATCCAGGGACTGGGGCCAACGTCCTGACTTTC. Amino acids: CASSQDPGTGANVLTF. J is TRBJ2-6 and V is TRBV4-3; TRBD1 is a possible D gene (5 bases). CDR1 and CDR2 (germline): LGHNA, YSLEER. The germline V and J ends were trimmed by 0 bases and 2 bases, with 8 bases remaining between them. There are 16 residues in the CDR3.